Shown below are 15 T cell receptor beta chains from a single sample sequenced in a study of tumor and adjacent non-tumor tissue in lung cancer (dated by TCRdb to 2016 to 2019). Library method: multiplex PCR. Instrument on record: Illumina HiSeq 2500. TCRbeta libraries were constructed through three rounds of nested PCR with primers (Table S4) according to protocols adapted from ARM-PCR. The public reads were reprocessed in TCRdb via fastp at Q25 and MiXCR, keeping in-frame beta chains. Duplicate CDR3 protein sequences are folded into a single record with the most common DNA and genes. The sample records 100,000 to 120,000 distinct CDR3 sequences, 84% of which are singletons. The leading ten clones occupy more than 20% of the sample. RNA was isolated from bulk unsorted tissue, and RNA quality was assessed with a NanoDrop ND-1000 and an Agilent 2100. Sequencing was carried out using lung tumor tissue. These receptors were taken from a man in his 70s with non-small cell lung cancer.

Notes on this clonotype: Germline and junction disagree at one end, which may indicate a read error. This sequence joins TRBV9 and TRBJ2-2, with D maybe TRBD2 (5 bases). The CDR3 runs to 13 residues. The germline CDR1 and CDR2 sequences are SGDLS and YYNGEE. CDR3 coding DNA: TGTGCCAGCAGCGAGGCCATCGCCGGGGAGCTCTTTTTT. Its protein product is CASSEAIAGELFF.

This chain connects TRBV4-2 to TRBJ1-3; maybe TRBD1 (6 bases). The CDR3 has 15 amino acids. With 4 bases removed from V and 4 bases from J, the gap between germline ends came to 14 bases. Germline values: CDR1 LGHNA, CDR2 YNFKEQ. CDR3 sequence: CASSRDIGQGNTIYF. The CDR3 DNA reads as TGTGCCAGCAGCCGAGATATTGGACAGGGAAACACCATATATTTT.

In the case of this clonotype: At one end the junction does not follow the germline gene, possibly because of a read error. The V and J genes are TRBV10-1 and TRBJ2-3, with D maybe TRBD1 (6 bases). The CDR3 contains 14 residues. Germline CDR1 is WNHNN and CDR2 is SYGVQD (reference sequence). The CDR3 loop is CTSSRDIRTDTQYF. DNA for the CDR3: TGCACCAGCAGCCGGGACATTCGCACAGATACGCAGTATTTT.

Points on this clonotype: The junction and the germline gene differ at one end; a read error may be behind it. This chain connects TRBV6-1 to TRBJ2-3, with TRBD2 matching over 13 bases. Germline values: CDR1 MNHNS, CDR2 SASEGT. The CDR3 covers 19 residues. CDR3 bases: TGTGCCAGCAGCGAAGCTGTCCCGGGACTAGCGGGACTCACAGATACGCAGTATTTT. This gives the protein CASSEAVPGLAGLTDTQYF.

In the case of this clonotype: Relative to the germline gene, one junction end is altered; a read error may explain this. In nucleotides, the CDR3 is TGCGCCAGCACTTCCATCAGGCTAGCGGGATCCGAACCCAAAAAAGAGACCCAGTACTTC. Translating it yields CASTSIRLAGSEPKKETQYF. The V call is TRBV6-2 or TRBV6-3, the J call TRBJ2-5; TRBD2 agrees at 9 bases. Germline V gene lookup returns CDR1 MNHEY and CDR2 SVGEGT. The CDR3 runs 20 residues.

With regard to this clonotype: It may be a read error: a sequence one base away is much more abundant. This chain uses TRBV2 with TRBJ2-7; TRBD2 matches 13 bases. Germline values: CDR1 SNHLY, CDR2 FYNNEI. The length of the CDR3 is 16 residues. V shed 5 bases and J 5 bases; nucleotides not matched to a gene: 9. CDR3 residues: CASSNGLAGVRHEQYF. The CDR3 DNA reads TGTGCCAGCAGTAACGGACTAGCGGGAGTCCGACACGAGCAGTACTTC.

Comments on this clonotype: Its ends do not fully match the called genes, so a read error is possible. The chain employs TRBV6-1 and TRBJ2-1; 11 nucleotides agree with TRBD2. The CDR3 covers 16 residues. Germline V gene lookup returns CDR1 MNHNS and CDR2 SASEGT. This CDR3 is CVSNAMIAGGHNEQFF. For the CDR3, the DNA is TGTGTCAGCAATGCTATGATAGCGGGAGGGCATAATGAGCAGTTCTTC.

Notes on this clonotype: Relative to the germline gene, one junction end is altered; a read error may explain this. The chain employs TRBV5-1 and TRBJ2-7; the D is unclear. There are 14 residues in the CDR3. The V gene's germline CDR1 is SGHRS and CDR2 YFSETQ. CDR3 in amino acids: CSSSPGRIYYEQYF. The CDR3 DNA sequence: TGCTCCAGCAGCCCAGGAAGGATCTACTACGAGCAGTATTTC.

About this clonotype itself: Since no conserved phenylalanine or tryptophan closes the CDR3, a read error is the likely cause. The chain has TRBV29-1 and TRBJ2-3; 9 positions agree with TRBD2. The CDR3 totals 14 residues. Germline values: CDR1 SQVTM, CDR2 ANQGSEA. The CDR3 region has the DNA TGCAGCGGGCTGGCGGGAGGGACCACAGATACACAGTATTCT. This codes for CSGLAGGTTDTQYS.

The chain is built from TRBV11-2 and TRBJ2-7, with D possibly being TRBD2 (6 bases). The CDR3 covers 13 residues. Germline-derived CDR1 and CDR2 are SGHAT and FQNNGV. The CDR3 region is CASGQWTEREQYF. CDR3 coding DNA: TGTGCTAGCGGCCAATGGACTGAGCGCGAGCAGTACTTC. Supplemented by reference TRBV11-2 and TRBJ2-7, the full variable domain reads EAGVAQSPRYKIIEKRQSVAFWCNPISGHATLYWYQQILGQGPKLLIQFQNNGVVDDSQLPKDRFSAERLKGVDSTLKIQPAKLEDSAVYLCASGQWTEREQYFGPGTRLTVT.

Details on this clonotype: One end of the junction varies from germline; a read error may be responsible. The chain is built from TRBV11-3 and TRBJ2-3, with 7 bases matching TRBD1. The CDR3 is 15 amino acids. CDR1 and CDR2 from the germline V gene are SGHNT and YENEEA. The CDR3 DNA sequence: TGTGTCAGCAGTCCAAGACAGGGAGCCATAGATACGCAGTATTTT. It encodes CVSSPRQGAIDTQYF.

A remark on this clonotype: This likely comes from a read error, as the CDR3 has no conserved phenylalanine or tryptophan at its end. The chain has TRBV11-2 and TRBJ1-6, with unresolved D. The CDR3 is made up of 15 amino acids. The ends were cut back, 8 bases at V and 0 bases at J, with 11 bases in the middle. Germline CDR1 is SGHAT and CDR2 is FQNNGV. As DNA, the CDR3 is TGTGCCAGCTGTTCCCAAAACTCCTATAATTCACCCCTCCACATT. Protein: CASCSQNSYNSPLHI.

To note about this clonotype: One junction end does not reproduce the germline sequence, and a read error may be involved. The V and J genes are TRBV12-5 and TRBJ1-5; D uncertain. Germline CDR1 and CDR2: LGHNT and FRNRAP. This CDR3 region has 13 residues. The CDR3 DNA follows: TGTGCTAGCGGTTTTGTCAGAAATCAGCCCCATCATTTT. Its translation is CASGFVRNQPHHF.

Comments on this clonotype: One end of the junction is discordant with germline, which a read error may explain. The rearrangement links TRBV29-1 to TRBJ2-5; 7 bases are a match to TRBD1. The CDR3 runs 12 residues. CDR1 and CDR2 (germline): SQVTM, ANQGSEA. CDR3 loop: CDVEAGGETHYF. DNA of the CDR3: TGCGACGTTGAGGCAGGGGGAGAGACCCATTACTTC.

This clonotype was found once. At one of its ends the junction is not consistent with the germline gene, which may arise from a read error. J is TRBJ1-5 and V is TRBV29-1; the D is unclear. CDR1 is SQVTM and CDR2 is ANQGSEA in the germline V gene. CDR3 length: 13 residues. Here the CDR3 reads CSVASGTNQHQHF. Written as DNA, the CDR3 is TGCAGTGTTGCATCAGGCACTAATCAGCACCAGCATTTT.